Described below is a single T cell receptor (beta chain) sequence and its context. A few counts support this clone. Its antigen is not yet known. No per-base quality is available; no much larger clone lies one base away. Reading the germline V gene gives CDR1 MDHEN and CDR2 SYDVKM. The CDR3 runs 16 amino acids, cysteine and phenylalanine included. Only CDR3 DNA is held: 48 bases, read in frame from base 1. Trimming takes 2 bases off V and 6 bases off J; junction bases not matched to a gene: 5. The data originate from a study of shared clonotypes between healthy human individuals (dated by TCRdb to 2019 to 2021). Describing the broader study: The cohort comprised a couple of women and a few men aged 18 to 49 years. Each donor's leukapheresis produced roughly between about 0.8 and 8.9 billion PBMCs. To increase sequencing depth and limit assay-specific biases, different laboratories used diverse techniques to prepare libraries and sequence TCR repertoires. To estimate repertoire size and how much clonotype sharing occurs between individuals, the study deeply sequenced the blood TCR repertoires of a handful of healthy adults. What the authors observed across the whole study: Only blood was sampled, and tissue TCR repertoires likely differ from those in blood. The genetic and exposure-history diversity represented was limited by the small number of donors. Pairwise subsampling indicated that sequencing depth was expected to affect the degree of clonotype sharing among donors.

Using the deep immunoSEQ assay, multiplex PCR amplified TCR CDR3 regions from genomic DNA. Genomic DNA extracted from each cell subset was distributed evenly over all wells of several immunoSEQ 96-well plates, and each plate served as one replicate. Each replicate PCR for unsorted PBMC received about 310 ng genomic DNA, equal to about 30,000 T cell genomes. Ten immunoSEQ deep assay plates were used to sequence the unsorted PBMC genomic DNA. The purified libraries were quantified using a Qubit 3.0 fluorometer, sized with a Bioanalyzer 2100, and then quantified again using the KAPA Library Quantification kit. Every immunoSEQ 96-well plate was sequenced on a separate single-read 150-cycle Illumina NextSeq 550 flow cell. In the source study's methods: Because the immunoSEQ output held only junctional sequences and lacked quality scores, the filtering could not match the filtering applied to full-length reads. Sequences were annotated with PyIR, a Python wrapper for IgBLAST v1.9, and V/J genes and CDR3 were assigned using IMGT germline references. Reads were filtered out if the reads had weak V/J assignments (E-value above 1e-6), no CDR3, stop codons, out-of-frame junctions, or ambiguous translated residues. V3J clonotypes were defined by identical inferred V gene, J gene, and CDR3 amino acid sequence. To compute the percentage overlap between repertoires, the number of shared unique clonotypes was divided by the size of the smaller repertoire. Richness of each repertoire was evaluated using RTK rarefaction, the Chao1 estimator, and Recon v2.1 estimates of unobserved clonotypes. The immuneACCESS repertoire file appears here via TCRdb, limited to in-frame rearrangements. These files lack a portion of the clones; in checked studies, under half of the deficit traces to unresolved V genes, and the cause of the others is not known. Clone size and the V and J calls come from that table; the DNA yielded D and trimming. The table for this sample lists 450,000 to 650,000 clones; roughly 79% of them were counted only once. The ten largest make up approximately 12% of the sample.

The donors were healthy, HIV-negative adults with no recently reported acute infections or vaccinations. Only Caucasian adults living in Nashville, Tennessee, USA were represented among the donors. In the unsorted samples, 85 million to 100 million PBMCs were counted, and genomic DNA was extracted using the QIAamp DNA Blood Mini kit. Blood was collected by leukapheresis, and PBMCs were isolated by Ficoll-Histopaque density gradient centrifugation and then cryopreserved in liquid nitrogen vapor phase. The TCR was taken from a middle-aged woman in good health. Some clones in this sample may be carry-over from other donors' samples. The receptor chain draws on TRBV28 and TRBJ2-2; 11 central bases correspond to TRBD2. Sample: PBMCs. Read as DNA, the sequence is TGTGCCAGCAGTTTAAATCTAGCGGGAGGCCCCGGGGAGCTGTTTTTT. Translation gives CASSLNLAGGPGELFF.